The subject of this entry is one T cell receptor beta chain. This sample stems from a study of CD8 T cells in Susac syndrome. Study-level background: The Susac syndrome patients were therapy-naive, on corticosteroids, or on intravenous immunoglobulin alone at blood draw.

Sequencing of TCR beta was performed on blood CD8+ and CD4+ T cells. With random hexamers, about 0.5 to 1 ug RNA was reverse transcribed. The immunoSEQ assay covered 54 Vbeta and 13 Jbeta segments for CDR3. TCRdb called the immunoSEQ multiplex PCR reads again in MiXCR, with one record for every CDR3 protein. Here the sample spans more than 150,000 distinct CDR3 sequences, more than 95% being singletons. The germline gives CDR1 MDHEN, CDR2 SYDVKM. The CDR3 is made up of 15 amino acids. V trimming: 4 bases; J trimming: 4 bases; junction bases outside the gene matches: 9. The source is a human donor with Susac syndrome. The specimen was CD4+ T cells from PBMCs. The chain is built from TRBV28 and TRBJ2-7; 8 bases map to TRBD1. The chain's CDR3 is CASSSFDRGNYEQYF. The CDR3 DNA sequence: TGTGCCAGCAGTTCCTTCGACAGGGGTAATTACGAGCAGTACTTC.